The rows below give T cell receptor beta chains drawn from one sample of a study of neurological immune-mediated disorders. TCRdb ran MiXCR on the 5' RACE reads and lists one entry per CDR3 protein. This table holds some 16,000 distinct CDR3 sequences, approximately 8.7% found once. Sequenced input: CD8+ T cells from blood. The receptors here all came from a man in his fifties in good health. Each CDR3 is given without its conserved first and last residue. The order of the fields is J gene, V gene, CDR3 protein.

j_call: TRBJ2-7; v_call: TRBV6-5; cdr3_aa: ASSLTPGTNEQY
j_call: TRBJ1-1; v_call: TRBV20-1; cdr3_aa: SARTMNTEAF
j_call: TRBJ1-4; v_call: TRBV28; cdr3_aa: ASHPGGTAGEKLF
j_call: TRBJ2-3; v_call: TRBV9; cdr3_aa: ASSGRQGATADTQY
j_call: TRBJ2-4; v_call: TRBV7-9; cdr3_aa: ASSPAGGAKNIQY
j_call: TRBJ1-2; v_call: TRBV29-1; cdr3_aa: SVESTGVYGYT
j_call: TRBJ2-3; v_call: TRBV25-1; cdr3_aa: ASSERSSRITDTQY
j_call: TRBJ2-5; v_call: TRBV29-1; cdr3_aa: SVEGPGVETQY
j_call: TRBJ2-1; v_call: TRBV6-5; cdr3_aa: ASRTGGGAYNEQF
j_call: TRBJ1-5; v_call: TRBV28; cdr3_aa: ASIQDRGLQPQH
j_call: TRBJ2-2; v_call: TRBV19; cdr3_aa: ASRRLAGNTGELF
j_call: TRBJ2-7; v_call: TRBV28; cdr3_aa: ASSLQGFYEQY
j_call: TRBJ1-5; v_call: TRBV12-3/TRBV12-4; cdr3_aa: ASSLAPGQGFDQPQH
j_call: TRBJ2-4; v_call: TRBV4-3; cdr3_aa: ASSQDLTSGREDIQY
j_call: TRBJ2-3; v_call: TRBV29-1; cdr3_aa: SAPGPVKADTQY
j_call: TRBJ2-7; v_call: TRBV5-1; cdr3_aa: ASSLSLAGGYEQY
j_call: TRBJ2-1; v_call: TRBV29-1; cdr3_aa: SAPGLLILGEQF
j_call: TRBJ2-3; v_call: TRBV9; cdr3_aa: ASSGREYSTDTQY
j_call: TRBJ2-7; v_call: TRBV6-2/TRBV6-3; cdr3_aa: ASSYLIGGAGEYEQY
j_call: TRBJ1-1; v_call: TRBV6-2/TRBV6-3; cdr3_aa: ASSLGDRAFDAF
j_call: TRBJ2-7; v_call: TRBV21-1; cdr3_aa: ASSKALWTGNEQY
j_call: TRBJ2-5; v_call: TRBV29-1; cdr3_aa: SVEPILGDRGFGETQY
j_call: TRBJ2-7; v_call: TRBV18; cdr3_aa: ASSPAGNHEQY
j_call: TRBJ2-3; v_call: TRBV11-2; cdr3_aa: ASSLAPGYTDTQY
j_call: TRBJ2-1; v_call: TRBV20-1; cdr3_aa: SARETSRHSYNEQF
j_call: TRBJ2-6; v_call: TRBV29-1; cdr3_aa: SVVVQSSGANVLT
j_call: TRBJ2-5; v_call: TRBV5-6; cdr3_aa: ASSLVETQY
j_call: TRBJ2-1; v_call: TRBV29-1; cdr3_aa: SVDPADYSYNEQF
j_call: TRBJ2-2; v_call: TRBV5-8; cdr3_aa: ASSLAGTHTGELF
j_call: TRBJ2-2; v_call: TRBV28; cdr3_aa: ASGTPNTGELF
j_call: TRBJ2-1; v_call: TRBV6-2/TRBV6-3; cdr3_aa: ASSYSMAGGPLDEQF
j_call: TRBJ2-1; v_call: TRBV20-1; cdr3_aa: SARLLELSSYNEQF
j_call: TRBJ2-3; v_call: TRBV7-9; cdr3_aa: ASSLDASGSGDTQY
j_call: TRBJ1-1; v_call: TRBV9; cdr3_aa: ASSVGGITEAF
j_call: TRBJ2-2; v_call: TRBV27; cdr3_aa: ASRFVGHGETGELF
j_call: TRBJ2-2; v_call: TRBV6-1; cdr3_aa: ASTKTSGRVSSGELF
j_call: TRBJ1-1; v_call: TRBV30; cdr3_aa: AWSPVTVEAF
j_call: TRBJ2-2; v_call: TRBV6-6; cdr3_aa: ASSSTSGRANGELF
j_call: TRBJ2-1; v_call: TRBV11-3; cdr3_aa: ASSPLGGRRVEQF
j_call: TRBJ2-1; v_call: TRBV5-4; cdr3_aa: ASSIMGGGDEQF
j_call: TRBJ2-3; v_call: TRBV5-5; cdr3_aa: ASSWDRSITDTQY